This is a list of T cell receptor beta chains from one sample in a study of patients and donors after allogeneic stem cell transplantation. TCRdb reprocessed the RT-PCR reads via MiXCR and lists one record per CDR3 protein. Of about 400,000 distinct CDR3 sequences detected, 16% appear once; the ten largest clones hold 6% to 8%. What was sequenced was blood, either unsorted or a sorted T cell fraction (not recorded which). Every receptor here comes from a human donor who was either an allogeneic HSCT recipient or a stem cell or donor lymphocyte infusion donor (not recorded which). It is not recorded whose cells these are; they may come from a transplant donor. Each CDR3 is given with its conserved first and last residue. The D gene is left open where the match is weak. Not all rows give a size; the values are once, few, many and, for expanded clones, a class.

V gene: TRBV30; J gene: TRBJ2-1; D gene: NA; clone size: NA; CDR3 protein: CASIRETYNEQFF; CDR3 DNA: TGTGCTTCCATAAGGGAAACGTACAATGAGCAGTTCTTC
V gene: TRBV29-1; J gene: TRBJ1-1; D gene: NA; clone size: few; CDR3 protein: CSVLPLYGTEAFF; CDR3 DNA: TGCAGCGTTCTGCCCCTTTACGGCACTGAAGCTTTCTTT
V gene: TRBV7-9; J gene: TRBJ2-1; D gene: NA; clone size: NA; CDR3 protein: CASSSPAEGMANNEQFF; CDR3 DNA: TGTGCCAGCAGCTCCCCAGCGGAGGGGATGGCGAACAATGAGCAGTTCTTC
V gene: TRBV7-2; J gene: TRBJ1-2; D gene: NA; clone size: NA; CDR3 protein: CASSLLHFVGYTF; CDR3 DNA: TGTGCCAGCAGCTTATTGCATTTCGTGGGCTACACCTTC
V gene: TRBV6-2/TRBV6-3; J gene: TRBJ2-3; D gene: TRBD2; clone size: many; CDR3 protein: CASSYTGTSSSTQYF; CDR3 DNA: TGTGCCAGCAGTTACACCGGGACTAGCAGTTCTACGCAGTATTTT
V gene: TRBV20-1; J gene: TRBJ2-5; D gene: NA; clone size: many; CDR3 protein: CSVRLPSETQYF; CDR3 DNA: TGCAGTGTACGGTTACCAAGTGAGACCCAGTACTTC
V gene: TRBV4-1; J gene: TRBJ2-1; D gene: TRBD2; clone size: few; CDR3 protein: CASSQGGVTSGASSYNEQFF; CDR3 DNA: TGCGCCAGCAGCCAAGGAGGGGTGACTAGCGGTGCGAGCTCCTACAATGAGCAGTTCTTC
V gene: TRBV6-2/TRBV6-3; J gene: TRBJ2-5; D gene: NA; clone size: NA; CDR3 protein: CASSTGAGTQYF; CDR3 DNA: TGTGCCAGCAGTACGGGGGCTGGGACCCAGTACTTC
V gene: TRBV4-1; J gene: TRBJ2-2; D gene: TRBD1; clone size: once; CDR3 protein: CASSQSGTGVGELFF; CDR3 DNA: TGCGCCAGCAGCCAATCCGGGACAGGGGTCGGGGAGCTGTTTTTT
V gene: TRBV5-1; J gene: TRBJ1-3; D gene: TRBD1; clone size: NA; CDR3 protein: CASSLVQGAFSGNTIYF; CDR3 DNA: TGCGCCAGCAGCTTGGTTCAGGGGGCCTTCTCGGGAAACACCATATATTTT
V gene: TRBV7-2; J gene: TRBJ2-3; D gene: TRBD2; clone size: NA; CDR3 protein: CASSPRLAGRQDTQYF; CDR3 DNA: TGTGCCAGCAGCCCCAGACTAGCGGGAAGGCAAGATACGCAGTATTTT
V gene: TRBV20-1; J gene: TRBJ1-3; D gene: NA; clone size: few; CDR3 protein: CSARLADTIYF; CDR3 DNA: TGCAGTGCTAGGCTAGCGGACACCATATATTTT
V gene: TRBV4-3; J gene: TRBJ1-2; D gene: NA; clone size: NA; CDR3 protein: CASSQGARNGYTF; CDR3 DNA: TGCGCCAGCAGCCAGGGGGCACGAAATGGCTACACCTTC
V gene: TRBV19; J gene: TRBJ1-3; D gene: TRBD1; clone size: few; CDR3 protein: CASSPRQGINTIYF; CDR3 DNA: TGTGCCAGTAGTCCCCGACAGGGGATAAACACCATATATTTT
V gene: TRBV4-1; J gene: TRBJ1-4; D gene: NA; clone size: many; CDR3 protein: CASSHPSDSATNEKLFF; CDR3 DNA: TGCGCCAGCAGCCATCCGTCTGACAGTGCAACTAATGAAAAACTGTTTTTT
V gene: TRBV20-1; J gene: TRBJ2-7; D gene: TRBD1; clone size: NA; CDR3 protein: CSARPWTGTGGVHEQYF; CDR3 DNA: TGCAGTGCTAGACCATGGACAGGGACAGGGGGTGTCCACGAGCAGTACTTC
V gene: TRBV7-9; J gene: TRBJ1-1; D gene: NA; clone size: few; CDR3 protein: CASSLGWGGTEAFF; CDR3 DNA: TGTGCCAGCAGCTTAGGTTGGGGGGGCACTGAAGCTTTCTTT
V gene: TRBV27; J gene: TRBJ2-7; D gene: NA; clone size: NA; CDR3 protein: CASSLFGPVSYEQYF; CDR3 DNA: TGTGCCAGCAGTTTGTTCGGACCGGTTTCCTACGAGCAGTACTTC
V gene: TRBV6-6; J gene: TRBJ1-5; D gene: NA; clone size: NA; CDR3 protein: CASSLDLQPQHF; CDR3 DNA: TGTGCCAGCAGTTTGGACCTTCAGCCCCAGCATTTT
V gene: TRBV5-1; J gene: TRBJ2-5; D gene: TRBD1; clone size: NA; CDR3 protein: CASSHTQGTGEIQYF; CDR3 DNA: TGCGCCAGCAGCCATACGCAAGGGACAGGAGAGATCCAGTACTTC
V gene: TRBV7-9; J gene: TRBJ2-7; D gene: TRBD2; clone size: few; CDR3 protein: CASSSNLAGVSEQYF; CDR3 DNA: TGTGCCAGCAGCTCGAACCTAGCGGGAGTAAGCGAGCAGTACTTC
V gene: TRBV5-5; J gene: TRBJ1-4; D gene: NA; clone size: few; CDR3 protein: CASSLIGAVGEKLFF; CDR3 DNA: TGTGCCAGCAGCTTGATAGGGGCGGTGGGTGAAAAACTGTTTTTT
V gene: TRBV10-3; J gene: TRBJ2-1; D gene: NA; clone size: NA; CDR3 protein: CAISATPHNNEQFF; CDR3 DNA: TGTGCCATCAGTGCGACCCCACACAACAATGAGCAGTTCTTC
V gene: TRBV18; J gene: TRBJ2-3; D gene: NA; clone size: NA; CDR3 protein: CASSPVPKTTDTQYF; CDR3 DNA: TGTGCCAGCTCACCCGTCCCAAAGACGACAGATACGCAGTATTTT
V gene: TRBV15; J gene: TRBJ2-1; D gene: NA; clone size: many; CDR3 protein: CATSRVGGAYNEQFF; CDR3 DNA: TGTGCCACCAGCAGAGTAGGGGGGGCCTACAATGAGCAGTTCTTC
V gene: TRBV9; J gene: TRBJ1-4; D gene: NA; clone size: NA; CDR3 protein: CASSVVGGTNEKLFF; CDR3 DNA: TGTGCCAGCAGCGTAGTAGGTGGGACTAATGAAAAACTGTTTTTT
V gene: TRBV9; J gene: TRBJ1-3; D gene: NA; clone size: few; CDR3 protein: CASSVGGLSTIYF; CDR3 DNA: TGTGCCAGCAGCGTAGGTGGCCTGAGCACCATATATTTT
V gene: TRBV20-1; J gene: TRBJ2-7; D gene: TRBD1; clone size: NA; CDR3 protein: CSAGRDRGYEQYF; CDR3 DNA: TGCAGTGCAGGAAGGGACAGGGGCTACGAGCAGTACTTC
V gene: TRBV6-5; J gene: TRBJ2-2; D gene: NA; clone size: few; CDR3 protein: CASSYLAANTGELFF; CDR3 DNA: TGTGCCAGCAGTTACTTGGCGGCGAACACCGGGGAGCTGTTTTTT
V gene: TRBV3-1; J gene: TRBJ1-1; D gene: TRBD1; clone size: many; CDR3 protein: CASSQLGQGSTEAFF; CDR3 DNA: TGTGCCAGCAGCCAACTCGGACAGGGGAGCACTGAAGCTTTCTTT
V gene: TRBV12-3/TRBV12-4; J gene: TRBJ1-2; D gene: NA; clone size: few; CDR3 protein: CASSSGDNGYTF; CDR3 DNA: TGTGCCAGCAGTTCAGGGGACAACGGCTACACCTTC
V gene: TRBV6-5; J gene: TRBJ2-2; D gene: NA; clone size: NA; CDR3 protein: CASRGVTGELFF; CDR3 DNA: TGTGCCAGCAGGGGGGTAACCGGGGAGCTGTTTTTT
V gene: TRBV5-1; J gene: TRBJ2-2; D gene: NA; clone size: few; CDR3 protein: CASSLAGGGTGELFF; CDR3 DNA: TGCGCCAGCAGCTTGGCCGGAGGCGGCACCGGGGAGCTGTTTTTT
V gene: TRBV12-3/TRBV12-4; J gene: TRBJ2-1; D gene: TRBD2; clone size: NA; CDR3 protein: CASGPGLADFF; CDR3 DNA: TGTGCCAGCGGACCAGGACTAGCGGATTTCTTC
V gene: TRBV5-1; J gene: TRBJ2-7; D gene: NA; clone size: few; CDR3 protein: CASSLARGGSYEQYF; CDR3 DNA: TGCGCCAGCAGCTTGGCCAGGGGCGGATCCTACGAGCAGTACTTC
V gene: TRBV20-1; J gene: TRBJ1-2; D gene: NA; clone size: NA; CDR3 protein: CSAWDGLNYGYTF; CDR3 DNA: TGCAGTGCCTGGGACGGTCTTAACTATGGCTACACCTTC
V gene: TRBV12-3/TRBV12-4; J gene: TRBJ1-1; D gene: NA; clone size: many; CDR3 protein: CASSRGGGTEAFF; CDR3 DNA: TGTGCCAGCAGTCGGGGGGGCGGTACTGAAGCTTTCTTT
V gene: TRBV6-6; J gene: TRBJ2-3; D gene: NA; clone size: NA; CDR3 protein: CASSYRLADTQYF; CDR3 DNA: TGTGCCAGCAGTTACCGACTAGCAGATACGCAGTATTTT
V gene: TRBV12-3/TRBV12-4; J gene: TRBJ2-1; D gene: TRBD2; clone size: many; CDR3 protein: CASRPGREGPDEQFF; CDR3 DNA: TGTGCCAGCAGACCAGGGCGGGAGGGCCCCGATGAGCAGTTCTTC
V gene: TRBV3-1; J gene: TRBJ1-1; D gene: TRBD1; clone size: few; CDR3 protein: CASTDRGTEAFF; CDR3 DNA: TGTGCCAGCACCGACAGGGGCACTGAAGCTTTCTTT
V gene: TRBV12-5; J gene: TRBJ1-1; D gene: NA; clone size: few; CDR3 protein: CASGPGTEAFF; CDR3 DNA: TGTGCTAGTGGTCCAGGTACTGAAGCTTTCTTT
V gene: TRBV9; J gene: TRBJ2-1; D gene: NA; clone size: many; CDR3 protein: CASSVVLDLGEQFF; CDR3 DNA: TGTGCCAGCAGCGTAGTACTAGATCTTGGTGAGCAGTTCTTC
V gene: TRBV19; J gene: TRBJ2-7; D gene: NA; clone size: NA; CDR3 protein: CASSIKEAEQYF; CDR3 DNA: TGTGCCAGTAGTATAAAAGAGGCCGAGCAGTACTTC